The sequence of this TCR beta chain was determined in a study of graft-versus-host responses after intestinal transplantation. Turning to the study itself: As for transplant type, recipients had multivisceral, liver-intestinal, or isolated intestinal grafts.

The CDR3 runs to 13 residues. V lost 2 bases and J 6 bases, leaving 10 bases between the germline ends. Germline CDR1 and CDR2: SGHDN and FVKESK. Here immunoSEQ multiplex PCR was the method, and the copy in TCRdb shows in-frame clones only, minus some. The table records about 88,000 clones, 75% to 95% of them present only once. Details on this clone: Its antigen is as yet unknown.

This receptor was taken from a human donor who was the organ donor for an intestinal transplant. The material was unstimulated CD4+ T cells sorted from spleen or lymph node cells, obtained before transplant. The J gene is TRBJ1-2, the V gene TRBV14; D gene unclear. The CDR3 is CASSQMSVHGYTF. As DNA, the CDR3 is TGTGCCAGCAGCCAAATGAGCGTTCATGGCTACACCTTC.